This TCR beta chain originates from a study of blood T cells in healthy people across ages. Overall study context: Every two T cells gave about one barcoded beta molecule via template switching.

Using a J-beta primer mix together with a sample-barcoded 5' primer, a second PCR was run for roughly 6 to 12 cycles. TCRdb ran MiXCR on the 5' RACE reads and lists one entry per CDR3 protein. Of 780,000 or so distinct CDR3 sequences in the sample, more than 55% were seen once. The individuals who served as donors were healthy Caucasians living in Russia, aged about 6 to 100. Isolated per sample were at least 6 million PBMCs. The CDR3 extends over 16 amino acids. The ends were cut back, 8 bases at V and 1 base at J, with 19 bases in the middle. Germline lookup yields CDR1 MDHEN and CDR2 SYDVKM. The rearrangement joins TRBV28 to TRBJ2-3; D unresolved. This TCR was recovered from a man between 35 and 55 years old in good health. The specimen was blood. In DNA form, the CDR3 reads TGTGCCAGCGGTTCCCTTCGCCCATCCGGCACAGATACGCAGTATTTT. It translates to CASGSLRPSGTDTQYF.